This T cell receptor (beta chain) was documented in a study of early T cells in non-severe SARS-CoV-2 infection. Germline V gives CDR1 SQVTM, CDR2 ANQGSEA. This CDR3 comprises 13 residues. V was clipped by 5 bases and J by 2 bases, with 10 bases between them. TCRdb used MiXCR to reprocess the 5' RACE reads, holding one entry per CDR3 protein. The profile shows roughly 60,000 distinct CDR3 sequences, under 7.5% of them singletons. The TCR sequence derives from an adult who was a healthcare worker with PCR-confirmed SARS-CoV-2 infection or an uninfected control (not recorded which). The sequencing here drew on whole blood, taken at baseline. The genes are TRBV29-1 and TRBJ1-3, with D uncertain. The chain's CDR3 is CSVNLETGNTIYF. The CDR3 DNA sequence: TGCAGCGTTAACCTCGAGACTGGAAACACCATATATTTT.